A single sample gave rise to the 29 T cell receptor beta chains below, sequenced in a study of T-cell reconstitution after alpha-beta-depleted transplantation in children. For TCRbeta, the library was prepared with unique molecular identifiers. In TCRdb, the PCR reads were re-called with MiXCR into one record per CDR3 protein. The repertoire includes around 450,000 distinct CDR3 sequences, 15% to 20% of them detected once, and just under 30% sits in the top ten. The sequencing here drew on PBMCs, mostly from graft donor cells, taken 360 days after TCRalphabeta/CD19-depleted stem cell transplant. The receptors come from a boy younger than two who had a stem cell transplant for Wiskott-Aldrich syndrome, so the T cells may come from the graft donor.

The gene calls are TRBV18 and TRBJ2-5; tentatively, D is TRBD1 or TRBD2 (5 bases each). This CDR3 is 15 amino acids long. The V end was cut by 0 bases, the J end by 0 bases, with 8 bases between. Germline lookup yields CDR1 KGHSH and CDR2 LQKENI. CDR3 in DNA: TGTGCCAGCTCACCACCTGGGACCAACCAAGAGACCCAGTACTTC. Its translation: CASSPPGTNQETQYF.

This chain uses TRBV7-9 with TRBJ2-7; TRBD1 is a possible D gene (6 bases). This CDR3 contains 15 residues. With 1 base removed from V and 3 bases from J, the gap between germline ends came to 13 bases. Germline V gives CDR1 SEHNR, CDR2 FQNEAQ (reference sequence). The CDR3 loop reads CASSLVSGQIYEQYF. The CDR3 DNA sequence: TGTGCCAGCAGCTTAGTTTCCGGACAGATCTACGAGCAGTACTTC.

The chain has TRBV12-3 or TRBV12-4 and TRBJ2-1; 7 nucleotides line up with TRBD2. The CDR3 sequence is 16 residues long. The V and J ends lost 3 bases and 8 bases, in that order; junction bases with no gene match: 13. The CDR3 nucleotides read TGTGCCAGCAGTTTCCGCCTAGCGGTCGAGGAGGATGAGCAGTTCTTC. It codes for CASSFRLAVEEDEQFF.

This clonotype was found a few times. The V gene is TRBV3-1, the J gene TRBJ2-7; a possible D gene is TRBD2 (5 bases). CDR1 and CDR2 from the germline V gene are LGHDT and YNNKEL (reference sequence). The CDR3 extends over 15 amino acids. The V gene lost 3 bases and the J gene lost 3 bases, with 15 bases spanning the gap. CDR3 sequence: CASSQEVGVYYEQYF. CDR3 nucleotide sequence: TGTGCCAGCAGCCAGGAGGTTGGAGTATACTACGAGCAGTACTTC.

This clonotype was found once. DNA of the CDR3: TGTGCCACCACGGGCGCAGATACGCAGTATTTT. It specifies CATTGADTQYF. This rearrangement joins TRBV2 to TRBJ2-3, with D uncertain. Germline V CDR1 and CDR2: SNHLY, FYNNEI. There are 11 residues in the CDR3. Trimming pared 10 bases from V and 4 bases from J, leaving 9 bases between.

The CDR3 DNA is TGTGCCAGCAGCAACCCCCCAGGGCCAAGCGGGGAGCTGTTTTTT. It translates to CASSNPPGPSGELFF. V gene TRBV7-2 combines with J gene TRBJ2-2; a weak D match, TRBD1 (5 bases). The CDR3 is 15 residues long. Between the trimmed V and J ends, which lost 5 bases and 7 bases, there was a span of 17 bases. Germline CDR1 is SGHTA and CDR2 is FQGNSA.

The table lists this clonotype with a few counts. The rearrangement joins TRBV5-1 to TRBJ2-1; TRBD2 might be the D (7 bases). The length of the CDR3 is 18 residues. V lost 3 bases and J 3 bases, leaving 22 bases between the germline ends. Germline CDR1 reads SGHRS; CDR2 reads YFSETQ. Written as DNA, the CDR3 is TGCGCCAGCAGCTCCTACTTTTGGGGGCGGGAGAGCTACAATGAGCAGTTCTTC. It translates to CASSSYFWGRESYNEQFF.

The chain carries TRBV7-9 and TRBJ1-4; D gene unclear. CDR3 size: 14 residues. V shed 5 bases and J shed 4 bases, with 11 bases lying between them. Per germline, CDR1 SEHNR and CDR2 FQNEAQ (reference sequence). Written as DNA, the CDR3 is TGTGCCAGCAGCCATTCGAAGGTTAATGAAAAACTGTTTTTT. It is translated as CASSHSKVNEKLFF.

The rearrangement joins TRBV27 to TRBJ2-1; maybe TRBD2 (6 bases). This CDR3 has 14 residues. Germline CDR1 and CDR2: MNHEY and SMNVEV (reference sequence). The V end was cut by 6 bases, the J end by 4 bases, with 13 bases between. The DNA of the CDR3 is TGTGCCAGCAGGGGAGGCTACCTGTACAATGAGCAGTTCTTC. Amino acids: CASRGGYLYNEQFF.

This chain joins TRBV5-8 and TRBJ2-3; D is possibly TRBD1 (6 bases). Germline V gene sequence: CDR1 SGHTS, CDR2 YDEGEE. This CDR3 contains 15 residues. The V gene lost 1 base and the J gene lost 3 bases, with 12 bases spanning the gap. In DNA, the CDR3 is TGTGCCAGCAGCTTGATAGGGGGAGTTACAGATACGCAGTATTTT. This gives the protein CASSLIGGVTDTQYF. Based on the CDR3 plus reference TRBV5-8 and TRBJ2-3, the full variable domain is EAGVTQSPTHLIKTRGQQATLRCSPISGHTSVYWYQQALGLGLQFLLWYDEGEERNRGNFPPRFSGRQFPNYSSELNVNALELEDSALYLCASSLIGGVTDTQYFGPGTRLTVL.

The genes are TRBV20-1 and TRBJ2-3, with 11 bases that match TRBD2. J was trimmed by 1 base and V by 6 bases; bases with no gene match: 6. The germline CDR1 and CDR2 sequences are DFQATT and SNEGSKA (reference sequence). The CDR3 covers 15 residues. CDR3 in amino acids: CSAIAGGPGTDTQYF. The CDR3 DNA follows: TGCAGTGCCATAGCGGGAGGGCCTGGCACAGATACGCAGTATTTT.

This clonotype was picked up a small number of times. The rearrangement links TRBV7-9 to TRBJ2-7; 11 bases fit TRBD2. In germline, CDR1 is SEHNR, CDR2 FQNEAQ (reference sequence). V trimming: 3 bases; J trimming: 6 bases; junction bases outside the gene matches: 10. The CDR3 sequence is 16 residues long. Written as DNA, the CDR3 is TGTGCCAGCAGCTTCGGCTTAGCGGGAGGGCATGGCGAGCAGTACTTC. Translating it yields CASSFGLAGGHGEQYF.

V usage is TRBV19 and J usage is TRBJ2-1, with D possibly TRBD2 on 5 matching bases. Germline V gene data show CDR1 as LNHDA and CDR2 as SQIVND (reference sequence). The CDR3 runs to 16 residues. Trimming removed 3 bases from V and 5 bases from J, with 17 bases in between. DNA for the CDR3: TGTGCCAGTAGTATTCCGGGGTCAATACGTGACAATGAGCAGTTCTTC. Protein product: CASSIPGSIRDNEQFF.

The chain joins TRBV10-3 to TRBJ2-3; no clear D gene. The CDR3 is made up of 12 amino acids. Per germline, CDR1 ENHRY and CDR2 SYGVKD. Trimming pared 3 bases from V and 7 bases from J, leaving 8 bases between. The CDR3 nucleotides are TGTGCCATCAGTGATATGACCCATACGCAGTATTTT. The encoded protein is CAISDMTHTQYF.

This clonotype came up a few times. This rearrangement joins TRBV6-2 or TRBV6-3 to TRBJ2-2, with 9 bases fitting TRBD2. The germline V gene has CDR1 MNHEY and CDR2 SVGEGT. This CDR3 comprises 18 residues. The junction had 10 bases not matched to a gene; V was cut back by 4 bases and J by 1 base. The CDR3 DNA is TGTGCCAGCAGTTCCGTCCTAGCGGGGTTTCTGAACACCGGGGAGCTGTTTTTT. Amino acid sequence: CASSSVLAGFLNTGELFF.

This clonotype has only a few counts. This chain connects TRBV10-3 to TRBJ1-6, with D uncertain. V was shortened by 5 bases and J by 7 bases, with 9 bases between the two germline ends. Germline V CDR1 and CDR2: ENHRY, SYGVKD. The CDR3 extends over 13 amino acids. The CDR3 reads CAISTAENSPLHF. CDR3 nucleotides: TGTGCCATCAGTACAGCTGAGAATTCACCCCTCCACTTT.

This clonotype has just a few counts. This chain uses TRBV30 with TRBJ2-1; D is uncertain. The CDR3 is 16 residues long. Between the trimmed V and J ends, which lost 0 bases and 0 bases, there was a span of 12 bases. The germline CDR1 and CDR2 sequences are GTSNPN and SVGIG (reference sequence). The CDR3 DNA reads as TGTGCCTGGAGTGTACTCCCCCCGCACTCCTACAATGAGCAGTTCTTC. This codes for CAWSVLPPHSYNEQFF.

This chain connects TRBV7-9 to TRBJ1-1; 8 bases match TRBD1. V dropped 4 bases and J dropped 0; count of bases not matched to a gene: 1. This CDR3 comprises 14 residues. Germline V gene data show CDR1 as SEHNR and CDR2 as FQNEAQ (reference sequence). The chain's CDR3 is CASSSGGMNTEAFF. The CDR3 region has the DNA TGTGCCAGCAGCTCAGGGGGCATGAACACTGAAGCTTTCTTT.

This clonotype was counted between two and nine times. The V gene is TRBV20-1, the J gene TRBJ1-5; a weak D match, TRBD1 (5 bases). The CDR3 runs 15 residues. V lost 1 base to trimming and J lost 7 bases, with 17 bases between them. Germline V CDR1 and CDR2: DFQATT, SNEGSKA (reference sequence). CDR3 bases: TGCAGTGCTAGAGGTTTATGGGGCGCAAAACAGCCCCAGCATTTT. Amino acid sequence: CSARGLWGAKQPQHF.

This clonotype was picked up a small number of times. The chain carries TRBV12-3 or TRBV12-4 and TRBJ2-3, with 8 bases identical to TRBD2. This CDR3 is 14 amino acids long. J lost 3 bases, V lost 8 bases, and 7 bases had no gene match. This CDR3 reads CASRLGGATDTQYF. CDR3 DNA sequence: TGTGCCAGCCGACTCGGGGGGGCAACAGATACGCAGTATTTT.

This sequence joins TRBV6-2 or TRBV6-3 and TRBJ2-1; no reliable D call. The germline CDR1 and CDR2 sequences are MNHEY and SVGEGT. The V gene lost 5 bases and the J gene lost 3 bases, with 8 bases spanning the gap. The CDR3 has 13 amino acids. CDR3 residues: CASSPYYYNEQFF. CDR3 nucleotide sequence: TGTGCCAGCAGTCCCTACTACTACAATGAGCAGTTCTTC.

This clonotype appeared a few times. This chain joins TRBV12-3 or TRBV12-4 and TRBJ2-3; unclear D gene. Trimming removed 2 bases at V and 5 bases at J, with 5 bases between. The CDR3 runs 12 residues. The CDR3 loop reads CASSLTVDTQYF. In nucleotides, the CDR3 is TGTGCCAGCAGTTTAACAGTAGATACGCAGTATTTT.

J is TRBJ1-1 and V is TRBV18, with no clear D. Germline-derived CDR1 and CDR2 are KGHSH and LQKENI. The length of the CDR3 is 11 residues. V was pared by 1 base and J by 6 bases, with 3 bases between. The CDR3 DNA is TGTGCCAGCTCACCACGAGCTGAAGCTTTCTTT. Encoded protein: CASSPRAEAFF.

This clonotype was recorded a few times. The rearrangement uses TRBV10-3 and TRBJ1-2, with 8 bases identical to TRBD1. Germline-derived CDR1 and CDR2 are ENHRY and SYGVKD. The CDR3 is made up of 12 amino acids. The J segment lost 6 bases and the V segment lost 6 bases, leaving 3 bases of the junction unmatched. CDR3: CAIRSTGDGYTF. CDR3 coding DNA: TGTGCCATCAGGTCGACAGGGGATGGCTACACCTTC.

The rearrangement uses TRBV12-3 or TRBV12-4 and TRBJ1-5, with D perhaps TRBD1 (6 bases). V lost 2 bases and J 5 bases, leaving 16 bases between the germline ends. The CDR3 length is 16 residues. The CDR3 sequence is CASSLWSYRDDQPQHF. The CDR3 coding sequence is TGTGCCAGCAGTTTATGGTCATACAGGGACGATCAGCCCCAGCATTTT.

V and J are TRBV6-5 and TRBJ1-1, with 8 bases matching TRBD1. The CDR3 sequence is 18 residues long. The V gene end was trimmed by 2 bases and the J gene end by 1 base; junction bases not matched to a gene: 12. CDR1 and CDR2 from the germline V gene are MNHEY and SVGAGI. CDR3 DNA: TGTGCCAGCAGTTACCCACGGACAGGGAGGGTGGAGAACACTGAAGCTTTCTTT. Encoded protein: CASSYPRTGRVENTEAFF.

This clonotype was seen more than once but under ten times. The chain joins TRBV6-2 or TRBV6-3 to TRBJ2-1; perhaps TRBD2 as D (5 bases). There are 17 residues in the CDR3. Germline V lookup: CDR1 MNHEY, CDR2 SVGEGT. V lost 4 bases and J lost 5, with 21 bases in between. CDR3 bases: TGTGCCAGCAGTTTCACCGCAGCGGAGCCCCAGGACAATGAGCAGTTCTTC. Translating it yields CASSFTAAEPQDNEQFF.

The rearrangement links TRBV3-1 to TRBJ2-5; D gene unclear. V lost 5 bases and J 2 bases, leaving 9 bases between the germline ends. This CDR3 has 13 amino acids. Germline CDR1 LGHDT, CDR2 YNNKEL (reference sequence). CDR3 residues: CASSWGFQETQYF. DNA for the CDR3: TGTGCCAGCAGCTGGGGTTTTCAAGAGACCCAGTACTTC.

The chain links TRBV5-1 to TRBJ2-7; 13 bases are a match to TRBD2. The CDR3 is 14 residues long. Germline V lookup: CDR1 SGHRS, CDR2 YFSETQ. V was clipped by 4 bases and J by 6 bases; unmatched bases: 4. The CDR3 nucleotides are TGCGCCAGCAGCGCGGGACTAGCGGGACGCGAGCAGTACTTC. Its protein product is CASSAGLAGREQYF.